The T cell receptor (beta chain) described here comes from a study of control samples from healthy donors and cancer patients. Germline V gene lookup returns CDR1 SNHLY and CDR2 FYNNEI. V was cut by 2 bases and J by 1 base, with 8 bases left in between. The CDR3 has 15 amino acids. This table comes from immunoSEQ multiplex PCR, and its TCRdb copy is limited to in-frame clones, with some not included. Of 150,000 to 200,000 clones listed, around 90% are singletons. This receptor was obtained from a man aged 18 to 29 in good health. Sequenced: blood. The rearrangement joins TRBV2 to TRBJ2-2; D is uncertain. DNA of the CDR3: TGTGCCAGCAGTGAAAGGTCAGGGAACACCGGGGAGCTGTTTTTT. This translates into CASSERSGNTGELFF.